The TCR beta chain under discussion was sequenced for a study of blood T cell repertoires in COVID-19. Study-level background: Sites in the United States, Italy and Spain provided acute and convalescent COVID-19 samples. T cells, B-cell-depleted T cells, or PBMCs supplied cDNA or gDNA.

This CDR3 is built from 16 residues. V gave up 4 bases and J gave up 0 bases, with 13 bases separating them. Germline CDR1 and CDR2: KGHSH and LQKENI. In the authors' methods: Researchers report that nucleated cell counts were estimated from reference gene primer amplification. Produced via immunoSEQ multiplex PCR; TCRdb's table is partial and in-frame only. Clone size and V and J calls were adopted from that table, with D and trimming inferred from the DNA. Of about 120,000 clones listed, 78% are singletons. The origin of this receptor is a man in his 70s with acute or convalescent COVID-19. Sequencing was done on a sample of peripheral blood. This sequence joins TRBV18 and TRBJ2-1; D ambiguous. The CDR3 loop is CASSHPLQVSYNEQFF. The CDR3 DNA reads TGTGCCAGCTCACACCCCCTGCAGGTCTCCTACAATGAGCAGTTCTTC.